These 27 T cell receptor beta chains were sequenced from one sample in a study of blood T cell repertoires in COVID-19. The protocol was immunoSEQ multiplex PCR, while the TCRdb copy is restricted to in-frame clones and leaves out a portion. This sample carries about 400,000 clones, over 75% of them seen once, and the ten largest clones take more than 1.5%. Sample: PBMCs or T cells enriched from blood (not recorded which). These receptors all stem from a man aged 35-49 years in a cohort exposed to, infected with or recovered from COVID-19 (not recorded which).

The rearrangement joins TRBV19 to TRBJ1-2; 10 bases fit TRBD1. Germline loops: CDR1 LNHDA, CDR2 SQIVND (reference sequence). V shed 2 bases, J shed 2 bases, and the junction held 5 bases outside the gene matches. The CDR3 runs to 16 residues. The CDR3 nucleotides are TGTGCCAGTAGTATACCCCCGGGACAGGGGAACTATGGCTACACCTTC. The encoded protein is CASSIPPGQGNYGYTF.

The chain employs TRBV6-1 and TRBJ1-1; 7 bases fit TRBD1. The CDR3 totals 15 residues. J gave up 7 bases and V 0 bases, and 8 bases lay outside the gene matches. CDR1 MNHNS and CDR2 SASEGT come from the germline V gene. The CDR3 region is CASSEARQGLNEAFF. The CDR3 region has the DNA TGTGCCAGCAGTGAAGCGCGACAGGGTTTGAATGAAGCTTTCTTT.

The rearrangement joins TRBV27 to TRBJ2-7; TRBD1 matches 8 bases. The trim removed 5 bases at V and 3 bases at J, leaving 6 bases unmatched. The germline gives CDR1 MNHEY, CDR2 SMNVEV (reference sequence). The CDR3 spans 14 residues. CDR3 in DNA: TGTGCCAGCAGTCCCCCAGACAGGGGCTACGAGCAGTACTTC. It translates to CASSPPDRGYEQYF.

V gene TRBV6-5 combines with J gene TRBJ2-1; D is possibly TRBD2 (6 bases). The ends were cut back, 3 bases at V and 2 bases at J, with 11 bases in the middle. CDR1 and CDR2 from the germline V gene are MNHEY and SVGAGI. The CDR3 extends over 15 amino acids. This CDR3 reads CASSYERATYNEQFF. CDR3 DNA: TGTGCCAGCAGTTATGAGCGGGCAACCTACAATGAGCAGTTCTTC.

V and J are TRBV5-1 and TRBJ2-5, with 9 bases identical to TRBD2. CDR3 length: 14 amino acids. V shed 7 bases and J 5 bases; nucleotides not matched to a gene: 9. Germline values: CDR1 SGHRS, CDR2 YFSETQ. The DNA of the CDR3 is TGCGCCAGCTCCCCCGGGACTAGCCTGGAGACCCAGTACTTC. Translating gives CASSPGTSLETQYF.

The rearrangement uses TRBV27 and TRBJ1-1; no firm D call. Trimming pared 7 bases from V and 10 bases from J, leaving 16 bases between. CDR1 and CDR2 (germline): MNHEY, SMNVEV (reference sequence). The CDR3 is 12 amino acids. CDR3 sequence: CASTTSGERAFF. In nucleotides, the CDR3 is TGTGCCAGCACCACCTCTGGGGAGAGAGCTTTCTTT.

Written as DNA, the CDR3 is TGTGCCAGCAGCCAGCAGACAGGCTCTAATAATGAGCAGTTCTTC. Translated, it gives CASSQQTGSNNEQFF. The V gene is TRBV3-1 (or the pseudogene TRBV3-2), the J gene TRBJ2-1, with TRBD1 as a possible D gene (6 bases). Germline V CDR1 and CDR2: LGHDT, YNNKEL (reference sequence). Trimming removed 3 bases from V and 7 bases from J, with 16 bases in between. This CDR3 region has 15 residues.

This rearrangement joins TRBV2 to TRBJ2-2, with D maybe TRBD2 (5 bases). The CDR3 consists of 14 residues. Germline CDR1 SNHLY, CDR2 FYNNEI. The V end was cut by 8 bases, the J end by 5 bases, with 15 bases between. CDR3 bases: TGTGCCAGCGGGTCGGGGAGAGGGACCGGGGAGCTGTTTTTT. This translates into CASGSGRGTGELFF. Based on the CDR3 plus reference TRBV2 and TRBJ2-2, the full variable domain is EPEVTQTPSHQVTQMGQEVILRCVPISNHLYFYWYRQILGQKVEFLVSFYNNEISEKSEIFDDQFSVERPDGSNFTLKIRSTKLEDSAMYFCASGSGRGTGELFFGEGSRLTVL.

V is TRBV29-1 and J is TRBJ1-1, with 9 bases aligning to TRBD1. The V gene end was trimmed by 5 bases and the J gene end by 5 bases; junction bases not matched to a gene: 6. The CDR3 spans 13 residues. Germline V gives CDR1 SQVTM, CDR2 ANQGSEA. The CDR3 DNA reads TGCAGCGTTCAAGGACAGGGGCGGACTGAAGCTTTCTTT. Protein sequence: CSVQGQGRTEAFF.

V and J are TRBV7-9 and TRBJ1-6; D gene unclear. Trimming stripped 1 base from V and 11 bases from J, with 12 bases between. Germline-derived CDR1 and CDR2 are SEHNR and FQNEAQ (reference sequence). CDR3 length equals 14 residues. CDR3 nucleotides: TGTGCCAGCAGCTTAGACATTTCAAATACACCCCTCCACTTT. Protein sequence: CASSLDISNTPLHF. The full variable domain, completed using reference TRBV7-9 and TRBJ1-6, is DTGVSQNPRHKITKRGQNVTFRCDPISEHNRLYWYRQTLGQGPEFLTYFQNEAQLEKSRLLSDRFSAERPKGSFSTLEIQRTEQGDSAMYLCASSLDISNTPLHFGNGTRLTVT.

The CDR3 DNA reads as TGCGCCAGCAGCTCTGGAGCGGGTACCCAAGAGACCCAGTACTTC. Translated, it gives CASSSGAGTQETQYF. The rearrangement joins TRBV5-1 to TRBJ2-5; D perhaps matches TRBD2 (6 bases). The germline V gene has CDR1 SGHRS and CDR2 YFSETQ. The CDR3 is 15 amino acids. Trimming left V 3 bases short and J 1 base short, with 13 bases between.

This chain links TRBV2 with TRBJ2-1, with a weak D call TRBD2 (5 bases). The V gene's germline CDR1 is SNHLY and CDR2 FYNNEI. There are 16 residues in the CDR3. V dropped 6 bases and J dropped 6 bases, with 21 bases sitting between them. The CDR3 nucleotides are TGTGCCAGCAGACCGGGGATCGGAGGATTAATCAATGAGCAGTTCTTC. Protein: CASRPGIGGLINEQFF.

The V gene is TRBV6-1, the J gene TRBJ1-5; tentatively, D is TRBD1 (5 bases). The CDR3 sequence is 15 residues long. Germline loops: CDR1 MNHNS, CDR2 SASEGT. The V and J ends lost 1 base and 3 bases respectively, with 10 bases between them. CDR3 amino acids: CASSEVGGYNQPQHF. The CDR3 nucleotides read TGTGCCAGCAGTGAAGTGGGGGGGTACAATCAGCCCCAGCATTTT.

This sequence joins TRBV28 and TRBJ2-3, with a weak D call TRBD1 (5 bases). V was clipped by 4 bases and J by 0 bases, with 11 bases between them. The CDR3 runs 15 residues. CDR1 MDHEN and CDR2 SYDVKM come from the germline V gene. CDR3 nucleotides: TGTGCCAGCAGTTCCCCCCACAGGAGCACAGATACGCAGTATTTT. Protein product: CASSSPHRSTDTQYF.

The chain is built from TRBV5-8 and TRBJ1-2, with D perhaps TRBD1 (5 bases). V dropped 2 bases and J dropped 2 bases, with 10 bases sitting between them. The CDR3 is made up of 14 amino acids. The germline V gene encodes CDR1 SGHTS and CDR2 YDEGEE. CDR3 nucleotide sequence: TGTGCCAGCAGCTTTACAGGTCGAAACTATGGCTACACCTTC. Amino acid sequence: CASSFTGRNYGYTF.

Only a few counts were recorded for this clone. CDR3 sequence (DNA): TGTGCCAGCAGTGAGAGGCCGGGAGGTTACAATGAGCAGTTCTTC. Residues: CASSERPGGYNEQFF. This chain links TRBV6-4 with TRBJ2-1; 7 bases line up with TRBD2. CDR1 and CDR2 from the germline V gene are MRHNA and SNTAGT. The J segment lost 4 bases and the V segment lost 3 bases, leaving 6 bases of the junction unmatched. This CDR3 is 15 amino acids long.

The chain links TRBV5-1 to TRBJ2-7, with 8 positions matching TRBD1. The germline V gene encodes CDR1 SGHRS and CDR2 YFSETQ. This CDR3 region has 14 residues. V dropped 2 bases and J dropped 1; count of bases not matched to a gene: 2. The CDR3: CASSFQGASYEQYF. CDR3 nucleotide sequence: TGCGCCAGCAGCTTTCAGGGGGCATCCTACGAGCAGTACTTC.

This clone was detected only once. This sample includes further DNA sequences coding for the same CDR3. The rearrangement links TRBV6-1 to TRBJ2-7, with TRBD2 identical over 11 bases. The CDR3 loop spans 16 amino acids. The trim removed 3 bases at V and 1 base at J, leaving 5 bases unmatched. Per the germline V gene, CDR1 is MNHNS and CDR2 is SASEGT. CDR3 residues: CASSEAGTSGSYEQYF. The CDR3 DNA reads TGTGCCAGCAGTGAGGCAGGGACTAGCGGATCCTACGAGCAGTACTTC.

This rearrangement joins TRBV3-1 (or the pseudogene TRBV3-2) to TRBJ2-7; 10 nucleotides match TRBD1. After removal of 2 bases from V and 5 bases from J, the junction contained 6 bases not matched to a gene. This CDR3 is 15 amino acids long. The germline V gene encodes CDR1 LGHDT and CDR2 YNNKEL (reference sequence). The CDR3 DNA follows: TGTGCCAGCAGCCAATCGGACAGGGGGACGAACGAGCAGTACTTC. This codes for CASSQSDRGTNEQYF.

The rearrangement links TRBV7-9 to TRBJ1-3; D gene uncertain. CDR3 length: 15 amino acids. Trimming pared 3 bases from V and 0 bases from J, leaving 9 bases between. In germline, CDR1 is SEHNR, CDR2 FQNEAQ (reference sequence). The CDR3 loop reads CASSFAASSGNTIYF. CDR3 coding DNA: TGTGCCAGCAGCTTCGCAGCGAGCTCTGGAAACACCATATATTTT.

This clone was seen only once. The chain recombines TRBV28 with TRBJ1-2; a possible D gene is TRBD1 (5 bases). CDR3 size: 12 residues. Per the germline V gene, CDR1 is MDHEN and CDR2 is SYDVKM. Trimming took 2 bases from V and 11 from J, leaving 12 bases between them. CDR3 residues: CASSLIQRQYTF. Written as DNA, the CDR3 is TGTGCCAGCAGTTTAATCCAGCGACAGTACACCTTC.

The chain carries TRBV28 and TRBJ2-2; 8 nucleotides agree with TRBD2. Unmatched junction bases numbered 8, after V lost 3 bases and J lost 2 bases. The CDR3 totals 17 residues. Germline loops: CDR1 MDHEN, CDR2 SYDVKM. DNA of the CDR3: TGTGCCAGCAGTTTGGGTAGACTAGCGATAAACACCGGGGAGCTGTTTTTT. The encoded protein is CASSLGRLAINTGELFF.

The rearrangement links TRBV30 to TRBJ1-5; D is uncertain. The CDR3 loop spans 13 amino acids. Looked up from germline, CDR1 is GTSNPN and CDR2 is SVGIG (reference sequence). V was clipped by 1 base and J by 6 bases, with 10 bases between them. This CDR3 reads CAWSANEGQPQHF. The CDR3 DNA sequence: TGTGCCTGGAGTGCTAACGAGGGTCAGCCCCAGCATTTT.

The chain combines TRBV10-1 with TRBJ1-1, with 7 bases that match TRBD1. Losses at the gene ends were 10 bases for V and 0 bases for J; bases not matched to a gene: 5. The CDR3 is 13 residues long. Germline V gene lookup returns CDR1 WNHNN and CDR2 SYGVQD (reference sequence). CDR3 loop: CATSGQLNTEAFF. For the CDR3, the DNA is TGCGCCACCTCGGGACAGTTGAACACTGAAGCTTTCTTT.

With regard to this clone: The same CDR3 is also encoded by other DNA sequences in this sample. The chain carries TRBV3-1 (or the pseudogene TRBV3-2) and TRBJ2-7; D may be TRBD2 (5 bases). Germline CDR1 LGHDT, CDR2 YNNKEL (reference sequence). CDR3 length: 15 amino acids. The germline V and J ends were trimmed by 1 base and 0 bases, with 10 bases remaining between them. The CDR3 region has the DNA TGTGCCAGCAGCCAAGTAAGCGGAAGCTCCTACGAGCAGTACTTC. Translation: CASSQVSGSSYEQYF.

The gene calls are TRBV7-9 and TRBJ2-6; the match to TRBD2 covers 12 bases. Trimming removed 5 bases from V and 1 base from J; junction bases left unmatched: 15. Germline CDR1 is SEHNR and CDR2 is FQNEAQ (reference sequence). The CDR3 sequence is 21 residues long. The chain's CDR3 is CASSTTLLAGGLMSGANVLTF. The CDR3 DNA reads as TGTGCCAGCAGCACGACTTTACTAGCGGGAGGTCTTATGTCTGGGGCCAACGTCCTGACTTTC.

The count of this clone is one. DNA for the CDR3: TGTGCCAGCAGTTGGGGCATTAATGAAAAACTGTTTTTT. Translation gives CASSWGINEKLFF. This chain joins TRBV6-5 and TRBJ1-4, with TRBD1 as a possible D gene (5 bases). V was trimmed by 4 bases and J by 4 bases, leaving 7 bases between them. Germline loops: CDR1 MNHEY, CDR2 SVGAGI. The CDR3 loop spans 13 amino acids.